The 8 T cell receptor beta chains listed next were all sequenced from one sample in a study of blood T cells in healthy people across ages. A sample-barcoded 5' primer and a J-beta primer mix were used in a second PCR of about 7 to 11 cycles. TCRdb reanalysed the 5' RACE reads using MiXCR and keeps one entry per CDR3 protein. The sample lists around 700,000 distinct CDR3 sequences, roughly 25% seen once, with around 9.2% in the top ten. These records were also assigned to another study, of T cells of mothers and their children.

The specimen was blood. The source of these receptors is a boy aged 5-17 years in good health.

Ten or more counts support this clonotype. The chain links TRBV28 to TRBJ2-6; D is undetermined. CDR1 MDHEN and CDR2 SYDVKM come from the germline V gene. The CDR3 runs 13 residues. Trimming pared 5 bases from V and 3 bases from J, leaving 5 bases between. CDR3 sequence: CASSPGGANVLTF. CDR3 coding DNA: TGTGCCAGCAGTCCGGGTGGGGCCAACGTCCTGACTTTC.

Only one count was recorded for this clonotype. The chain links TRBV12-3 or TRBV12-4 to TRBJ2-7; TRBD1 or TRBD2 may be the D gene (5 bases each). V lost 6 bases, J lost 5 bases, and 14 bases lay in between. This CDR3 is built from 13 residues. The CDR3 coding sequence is TGTGCCAGCAGCCGGGACGGGTGGGACGAGCAGTACTTC. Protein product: CASSRDGWDEQYF.

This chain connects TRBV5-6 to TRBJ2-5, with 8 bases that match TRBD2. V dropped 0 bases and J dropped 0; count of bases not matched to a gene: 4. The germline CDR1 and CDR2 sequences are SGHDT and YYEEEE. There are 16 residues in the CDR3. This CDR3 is CASSLAASGYQETQYF. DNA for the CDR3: TGTGCCAGCAGCTTGGCGGCTAGCGGGTACCAAGAGACCCAGTACTTC.

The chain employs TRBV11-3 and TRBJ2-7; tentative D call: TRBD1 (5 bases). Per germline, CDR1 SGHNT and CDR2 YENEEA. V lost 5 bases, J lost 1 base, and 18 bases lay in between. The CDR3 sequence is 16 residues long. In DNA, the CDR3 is TGTGCCAGCAGCCGTGGGAACTTGGACATATCCTACGAGCAGTACTTC. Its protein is CASSRGNLDISYEQYF.

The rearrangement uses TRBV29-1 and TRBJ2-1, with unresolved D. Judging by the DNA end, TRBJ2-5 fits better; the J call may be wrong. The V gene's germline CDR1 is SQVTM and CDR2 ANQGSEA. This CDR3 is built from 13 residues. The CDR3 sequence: CSVGDLIMETQYF. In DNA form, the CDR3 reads TGCAGCGTTGGAGATTTAATAATGGAGACCCAGTACTTC.

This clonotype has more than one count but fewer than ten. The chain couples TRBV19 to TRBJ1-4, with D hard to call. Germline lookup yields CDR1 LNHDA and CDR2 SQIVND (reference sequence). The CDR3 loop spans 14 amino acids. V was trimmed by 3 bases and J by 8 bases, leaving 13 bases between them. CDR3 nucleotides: TGTGCCAGTAGTATTTGGGCGACCGGGGAAAAACTGTTTTTT. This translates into CASSIWATGEKLFF.

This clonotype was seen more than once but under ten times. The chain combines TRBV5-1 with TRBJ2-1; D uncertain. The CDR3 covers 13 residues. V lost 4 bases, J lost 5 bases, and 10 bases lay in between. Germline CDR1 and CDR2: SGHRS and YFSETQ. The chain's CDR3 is CASSRDGHNEQFF. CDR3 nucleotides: TGCGCCAGCAGCCGTGACGGACACAATGAGCAGTTCTTC.

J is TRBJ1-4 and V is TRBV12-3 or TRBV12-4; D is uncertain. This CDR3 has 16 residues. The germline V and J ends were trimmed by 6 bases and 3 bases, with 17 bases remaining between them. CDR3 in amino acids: CASSPDIQDPNEKLFF. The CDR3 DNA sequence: TGTGCCAGCAGCCCTGATATTCAGGACCCTAATGAAAAACTGTTTTTT.